The 17 T cell receptor beta chains reported below all come from one sample, sequenced in a study of early T cells in non-severe SARS-CoV-2 infection. TCRdb reprocessed the 5' RACE reads with MiXCR, giving one entry per CDR3 protein. The table records about 49,000 distinct CDR3 sequences, about 4% of them present only once. The sample comprised whole blood. These receptor sequences come from an adult who was a healthcare worker with PCR-confirmed SARS-CoV-2 infection or an uninfected control (not recorded which).

This clonotype has at least ten counts. The chain combines TRBV29-1 with TRBJ1-1; a weak D match, TRBD1 (5 bases). The germline CDR1 and CDR2 sequences are SQVTM and ANQGSEA. The CDR3 loop spans 13 amino acids. V was trimmed by 5 bases and J by 2 bases, leaving 12 bases between them. CDR3 sequence: CSVQGRSNTEAFF. The CDR3 bases are TGCAGCGTTCAGGGTAGGTCCAACACTGAAGCTTTCTTT.

This clonotype was picked up many times. The V call is TRBV7-8, the J call TRBJ2-5; D may be TRBD1 or TRBD2 (5 bases each). Germline values: CDR1 SGHVS, CDR2 FQNEAQ. The germline V and J ends were trimmed by 2 bases and 2 bases, with 12 bases remaining between them. The CDR3 consists of 15 residues. The CDR3 here is CASSLPGTGQETQYF. The CDR3 nucleotides read TGTGCCAGCAGCTTACCAGGGACCGGGCAAGAGACCCAGTACTTC.

This clonotype was observed a few times. The rearrangement links TRBV5-4 to TRBJ2-2, with D uncertain. Germline loops: CDR1 SGHNT, CDR2 YYREEE (reference sequence). Trimming cost V 4 bases and J 5 bases, with 15 bases left between them. The CDR3 spans 15 residues. In DNA form, the CDR3 reads TGTGCCAGCAGCGAAGCCCGAACGAGAACCGGGGAGCTGTTTTTT. Protein product: CASSEARTRTGELFF.

The J gene is TRBJ2-3, the V gene TRBV5-4; 11 positions agree with TRBD2. This CDR3 contains 16 residues. CDR1 and CDR2 from the germline V gene are SGHNT and YYREEE (reference sequence). The V and J ends lost 7 bases and 7 bases, in that order; junction bases with no gene match: 14. CDR3 in amino acids: CASGLLGSGRENTQYF. DNA for the CDR3: TGTGCCAGCGGCCTCCTGGGTAGCGGGAGGGAAAATACGCAGTATTTT.

The sample holds a few counts of this clonotype. The chain recombines TRBV3-1 with TRBJ2-7, with D possibly matching TRBD1 (5 bases). CDR3 size: 13 residues. V was trimmed by 1 base and J by 3 bases, leaving 7 bases between them. In germline, CDR1 is LGHDT, CDR2 YNNKEL (reference sequence). CDR3 amino acids: CASSQGQGYEQYF. The CDR3 nucleotides read TGTGCCAGCAGCCAAGGGCAGGGCTACGAGCAGTACTTC.

This clonotype was seen repeatedly, ten times or more. The genes are TRBV29-1 and TRBJ1-2; D perhaps matches TRBD1 (5 bases). Germline assignment: CDR1 SQVTM and CDR2 ANQGSEA. The CDR3 has 14 residues. Trimming removed 7 bases from V and 8 bases from J, with 23 bases in between. The CDR3 here is CSAKIPQVAEGYTF. The DNA of the CDR3 is TGCAGCGCTAAAATCCCACAGGTCGCGGAAGGCTACACCTTC.

This chain links TRBV6-5 with TRBJ2-3, with 8 positions matching TRBD2. Germline CDR1 reads MNHEY; CDR2 reads SVGAGI. The CDR3 has 16 amino acids. V was pared by 0 bases and J by 2 bases, with 4 bases of the junction left unmatched. The CDR3 bases are TGTGCCAGCAGTTACTCCGCGGGGGGCTTCACAGATACGCAGTATTTT. Residues: CASSYSAGGFTDTQYF.

CDR3 in amino acids: CASTHDRGKDGYTF. The CDR3 nucleotides are TGTGCCAGCACCCATGACAGGGGGAAAGATGGCTACACCTTC. The chain has TRBV7-9 and TRBJ1-2, with 9 bases lining up with TRBD1. The trim removed 7 bases at V and 6 bases at J, leaving 9 bases unmatched. CDR1 and CDR2 (germline): SEHNR, FQNEAQ (reference sequence). The CDR3 runs to 14 residues.

This clonotype showed up many times. This chain uses TRBV7-2 with TRBJ1-1, with D maybe TRBD1 (5 bases). This CDR3 spans 12 amino acids. With 1 base removed from V and 9 bases from J, the gap between germline ends came to 9 bases. CDR1 is SGHTA, CDR2 FQGNSA, per germline. The DNA for the CDR3 is TGTGCCAGCAGCTTAGGACCGGGACAAGCTTTCTTT. Encoded protein: CASSLGPGQAFF.

This clonotype appeared many times. The chain is built from TRBV11-2 and TRBJ2-1; D uncertain. Looked up from germline, CDR1 is SGHAT and CDR2 is FQNNGV. The CDR3 runs to 15 residues. V was clipped by 1 base and J by 6 bases, with 13 bases between them. The DNA for the CDR3 is TGTGCCAGCAGCTTAGCCTCCAGCGTTCGCAATGAGCAGTTCTTC. This translates into CASSLASSVRNEQFF.

This clonotype has a count of ten or more. The chain couples TRBV18 to TRBJ2-7, with TRBD1 matching 9 bases. The V gene end was trimmed by 3 bases and the J gene end by 1 base; junction bases not matched to a gene: 13. Germline V lookup: CDR1 KGHSH, CDR2 LQKENI. The CDR3 consists of 18 residues. This CDR3 reads CASSPKAIGTGKSYEQYF. As DNA, the CDR3 is TGTGCCAGCTCACCCAAAGCTATCGGGACAGGGAAATCCTACGAGCAGTACTTC.

This clonotype has a handful of counts. This chain uses TRBV5-8 with TRBJ1-5; D unclear. This CDR3 has 12 residues. The ends were cut back, 5 bases at V and 11 bases at J, with 14 bases in the middle. Germline V CDR1 and CDR2: SGHTS, YDEGEE. The CDR3 region is CASSFRSRAQHF. CDR3 bases: TGTGCCAGCAGTTTCCGTAGTAGGGCCCAGCATTTT.

Many counts were recorded for this clonotype. The chain is built from TRBV3-1 and TRBJ2-1; 11 bases are a match to TRBD2. V was clipped by 2 bases and J by 7 bases; unmatched bases: 10. This CDR3 is built from 17 residues. The germline gives CDR1 LGHDT, CDR2 YNNKEL (reference sequence). In DNA, the CDR3 is TGTGCCAGCAGCCAACTTGGGACTAGCGGAAGCCGGAATGAGCAGTTCTTC. Encoded protein: CASSQLGTSGSRNEQFF.

This clonotype was counted ten times or more. V usage is TRBV27 and J usage is TRBJ2-3; no clear D. In germline, CDR1 is MNHEY, CDR2 SMNVEV (reference sequence). The CDR3 length is 14 residues. V was clipped by 1 base and J by 2 bases, with 7 bases between them. CDR3 in amino acids: CASSLYPHTDTQYF. The CDR3 bases are TGTGCCAGCAGTTTATACCCCCACACAGATACGCAGTATTTT.

This clonotype was counted only a few times. CDR3 protein: CASSPWTGHNTEAFF. The CDR3 DNA sequence: TGTGCCAGCAGCCCGTGGACAGGGCATAACACTGAAGCTTTCTTT. V and J are TRBV14 and TRBJ1-1, with 8 bases lining up with TRBD1. The CDR3 totals 15 residues. In germline, CDR1 is SGHDN, CDR2 FVKESK. After removal of 4 bases from V and 2 bases from J, the junction contained 6 bases not matched to a gene.

The chain is built from TRBV14 and TRBJ2-1; possibly TRBD2 for D (5 bases). Per the germline V gene, CDR1 is SGHDN and CDR2 is FVKESK. CDR3 length equals 14 residues. V was clipped by 4 bases and J by 0 bases, with 7 bases between them. CDR3 in amino acids: CASSRESSYNEQFF. CDR3 in DNA: TGTGCCAGCAGCCGGGAGAGCTCCTACAATGAGCAGTTCTTC.

This clonotype was observed many times. This chain connects TRBV13 to TRBJ2-7; D gene uncertain. Trimming shortened V by 5 bases and J by 1 base, and 9 bases separated the two germline ends. This CDR3 region has 13 residues. Germline V gene data show CDR1 as PRHDT and CDR2 as FYEKMQ (reference sequence). CDR3 nucleotide sequence: TGTGCCAGCAGCCCCGGGTTGTCCTACGAGCAGTACTTC. Translating gives CASSPGLSYEQYF.